This T cell receptor (beta chain) originates from a study of tumor-infiltrating lymphocytes in primary liver carcinoma. Study background: Tumors measured about 4 to 10 cm and were stage T1-T3 N0M0.

Comment on this clonotype: A read error is possible here, since a much larger clone lies one base away.

Scientists recovered RNA and DNA together from approximately 20-30 mg of unsorted bulk tissue. A constant-region primer served to make TCR beta cDNA from roughly 460 ng total RNA. Library construction for TCR beta comprised three nested multiplex PCR rounds performed with slightly modified ARM-PCR. The two initial PCR rounds, about 9 cycles each, used TRBV1-TRBV30 forward and C-beta reverse primers. One entry per CDR3 protein results from TCRdb running MiXCR on the multiplex PCR reads. The sample has about 130,000 distinct CDR3 sequences; under 65% are singletons. The CDR3 is 15 amino acids. Per the germline V gene, CDR1 is SGHVS and CDR2 is FQNEAQ.

Input material: liver tumor tissue from sampling region 3. The subset: tumor region T3, left-lateral pole. This clonotype was obtained from a woman aged 55-75 years with primary liver carcinoma and hepatitis B virus infection. The chain links TRBV7-8 to TRBJ2-1, with 11 bases lining up with TRBD2. The CDR3 bases are TGTGCCAGCAGCTTAGAGGCTAGCGGGAGGTTTGAGCAGTCCTTC. As protein: CASSLEASGRFEQSF.